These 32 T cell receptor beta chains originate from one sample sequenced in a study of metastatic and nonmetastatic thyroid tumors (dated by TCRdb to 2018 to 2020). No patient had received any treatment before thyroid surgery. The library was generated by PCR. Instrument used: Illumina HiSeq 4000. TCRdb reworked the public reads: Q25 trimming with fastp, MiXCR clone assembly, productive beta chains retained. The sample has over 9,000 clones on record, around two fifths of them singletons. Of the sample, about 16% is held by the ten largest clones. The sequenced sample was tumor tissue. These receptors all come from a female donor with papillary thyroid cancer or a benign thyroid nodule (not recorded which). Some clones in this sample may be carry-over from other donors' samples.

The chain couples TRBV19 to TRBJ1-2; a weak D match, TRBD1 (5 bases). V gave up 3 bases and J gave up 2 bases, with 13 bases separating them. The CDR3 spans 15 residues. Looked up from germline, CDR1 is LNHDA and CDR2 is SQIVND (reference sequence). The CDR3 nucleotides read TGTGCCAGTAGTATTCAGGGCGGCGGCAACTATGGCTACACCTTC. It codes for CASSIQGGGNYGYTF. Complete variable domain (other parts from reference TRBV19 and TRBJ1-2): DGGITQSPKYLFRKEGQNVTLSCEQNLNHDAMYWYRQDPGQGLRLIYYSQIVNDFQKGDIAEGYSVSREKKESFPLTVTSAQKNPTAFYLCASSIQGGGNYGYTFGSGTRLTVV.

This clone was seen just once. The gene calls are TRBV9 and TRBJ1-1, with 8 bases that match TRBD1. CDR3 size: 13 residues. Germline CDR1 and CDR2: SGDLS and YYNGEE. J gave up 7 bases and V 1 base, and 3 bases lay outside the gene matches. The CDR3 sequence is CASSVPGTGEAFF. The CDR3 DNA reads TGTGCCAGCAGCGTACCCGGGACAGGTGAAGCTTTCTTT.

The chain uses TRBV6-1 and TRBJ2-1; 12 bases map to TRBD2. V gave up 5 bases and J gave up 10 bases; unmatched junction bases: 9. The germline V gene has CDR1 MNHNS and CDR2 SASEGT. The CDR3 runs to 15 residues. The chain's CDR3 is CASSTGLAGLREQFF. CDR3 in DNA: TGTGCCAGCAGTACCGGACTAGCGGGGCTGAGGGAGCAGTTCTTC.

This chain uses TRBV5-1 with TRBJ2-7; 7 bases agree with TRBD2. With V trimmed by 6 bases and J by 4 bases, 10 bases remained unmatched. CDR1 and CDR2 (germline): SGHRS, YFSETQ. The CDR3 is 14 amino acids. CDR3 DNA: TGCGCCAGCACGTTGGGGGGGAGTATGTACGAGCAGTACTTC. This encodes CASTLGGSMYEQYF.

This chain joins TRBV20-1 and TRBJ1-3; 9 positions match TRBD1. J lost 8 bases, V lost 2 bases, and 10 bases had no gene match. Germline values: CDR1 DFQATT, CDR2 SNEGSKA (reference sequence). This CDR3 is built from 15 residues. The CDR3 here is CSARRGVDRGDTIYF. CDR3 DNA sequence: TGCAGTGCTAGAAGGGGCGTGGACAGGGGCGACACCATATATTTT.

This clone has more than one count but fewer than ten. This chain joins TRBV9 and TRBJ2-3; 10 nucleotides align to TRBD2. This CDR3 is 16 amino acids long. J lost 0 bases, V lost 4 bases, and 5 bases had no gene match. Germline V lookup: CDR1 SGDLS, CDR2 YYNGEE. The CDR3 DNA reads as TGTGCCAGCAGCTCTACTAGCGGGACAAGCACAGATACGCAGTATTTT. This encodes CASSSTSGTSTDTQYF.

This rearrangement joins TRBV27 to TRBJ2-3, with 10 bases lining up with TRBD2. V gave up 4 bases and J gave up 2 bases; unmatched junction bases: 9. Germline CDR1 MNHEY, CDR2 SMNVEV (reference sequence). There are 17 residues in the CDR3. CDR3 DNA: TGTGCCAGCAGTTCCCGACTAGCGGGTACTCCCACAGATACGCAGTATTTT. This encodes CASSSRLAGTPTDTQYF.

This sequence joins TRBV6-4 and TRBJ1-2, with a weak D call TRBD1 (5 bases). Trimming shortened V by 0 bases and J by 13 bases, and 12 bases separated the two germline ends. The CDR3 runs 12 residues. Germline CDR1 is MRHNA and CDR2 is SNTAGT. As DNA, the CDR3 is TGTGCCAGCAGTGACTCGACAGACGCTCTCACCTTC. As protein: CASSDSTDALTF.

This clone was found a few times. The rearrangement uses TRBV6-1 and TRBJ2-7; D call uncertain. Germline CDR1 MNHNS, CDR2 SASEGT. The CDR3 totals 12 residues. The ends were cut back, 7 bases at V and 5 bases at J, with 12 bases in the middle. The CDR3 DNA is TGTGCCAGCAAGGCCCCAGCGAACGAGCAGTACTTC. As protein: CASKAPANEQYF.

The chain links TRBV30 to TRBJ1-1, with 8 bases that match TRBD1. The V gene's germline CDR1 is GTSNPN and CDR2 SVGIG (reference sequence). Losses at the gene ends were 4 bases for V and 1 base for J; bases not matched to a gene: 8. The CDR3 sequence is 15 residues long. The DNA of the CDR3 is TGTGCCTGGATGGACTCCGGGACAGGGAACACTGAAGCTTTCTTT. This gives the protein CAWMDSGTGNTEAFF.

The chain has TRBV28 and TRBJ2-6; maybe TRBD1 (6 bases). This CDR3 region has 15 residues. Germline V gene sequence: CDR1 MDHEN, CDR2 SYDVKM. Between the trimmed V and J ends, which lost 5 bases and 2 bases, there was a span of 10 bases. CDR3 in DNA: TGTGCCAGCAGTGCCAGGGGCCCTGGGGCCAACGTCCTGACTTTC. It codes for CASSARGPGANVLTF. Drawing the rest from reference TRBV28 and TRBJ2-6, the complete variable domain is DVKVTQSSRYLVKRTGEKVFLECVQDMDHENMFWYRQDPGLGLRLIYFSYDVKMKEKGDIPEGYSVSREKKERFSLILESASTNQTSMYLCASSARGPGANVLTFGAGSRLTVL.

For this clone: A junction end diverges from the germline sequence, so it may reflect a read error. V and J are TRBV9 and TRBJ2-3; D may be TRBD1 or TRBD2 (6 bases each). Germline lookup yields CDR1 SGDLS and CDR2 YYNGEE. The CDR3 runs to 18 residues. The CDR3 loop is CASSVLREGGLGTYTQYF. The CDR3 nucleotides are TGTGCCAGCAGCGTATTACGGGAAGGGGGGTTAGGCACATATACGCAGTATTTT.

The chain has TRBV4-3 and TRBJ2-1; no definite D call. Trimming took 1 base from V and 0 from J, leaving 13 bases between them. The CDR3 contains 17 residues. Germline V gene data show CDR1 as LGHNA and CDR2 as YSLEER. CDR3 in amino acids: CASSQVYAPSSYNEQFF. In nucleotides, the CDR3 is TGCGCCAGCAGCCAAGTGTACGCGCCGAGCTCCTACAATGAGCAGTTCTTC.

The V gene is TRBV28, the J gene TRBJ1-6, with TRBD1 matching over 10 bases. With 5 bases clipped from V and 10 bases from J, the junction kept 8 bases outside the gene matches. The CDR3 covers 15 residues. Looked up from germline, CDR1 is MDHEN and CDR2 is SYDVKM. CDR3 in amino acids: CASSPPGQGSSPLHF. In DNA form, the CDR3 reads TGTGCCAGCAGTCCCCCGGGACAGGGGTCGTCACCCCTCCACTTT.

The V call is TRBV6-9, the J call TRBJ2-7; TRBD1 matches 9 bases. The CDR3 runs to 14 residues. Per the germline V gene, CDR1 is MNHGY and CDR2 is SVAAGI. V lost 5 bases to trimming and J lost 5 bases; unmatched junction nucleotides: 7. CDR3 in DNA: TGTGCCAGCAGTGCCGGGACAGGGTCAGACGAGCAGTACTTC. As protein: CASSAGTGSDEQYF.

The CDR3 coding sequence is TGTGCCAGCAGCCGACCTGGGGCCAGGGTTCAGCCCCAGCATTTT. Encoded protein: CASSRPGARVQPQHF. The chain carries TRBV7-3 and TRBJ1-5; D perhaps matches TRBD1 (5 bases). The CDR3 spans 15 residues. From germline, CDR1 is SGHTA and CDR2 FQGTGA. V was cut by 5 bases and J by 6 bases, with 17 bases left in between.

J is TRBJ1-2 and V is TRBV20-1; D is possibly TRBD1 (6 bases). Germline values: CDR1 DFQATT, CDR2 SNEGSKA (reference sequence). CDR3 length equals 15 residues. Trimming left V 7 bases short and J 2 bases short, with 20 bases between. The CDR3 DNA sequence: TGCAGTGTTACTCCGTTCGGTCAGGGGAACTATGGCTACACCTTC. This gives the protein CSVTPFGQGNYGYTF.

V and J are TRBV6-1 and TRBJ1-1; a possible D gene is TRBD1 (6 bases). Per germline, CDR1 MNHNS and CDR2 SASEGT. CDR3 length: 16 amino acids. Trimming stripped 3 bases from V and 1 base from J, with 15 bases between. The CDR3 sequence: CASSDPYRVRNTEAFF. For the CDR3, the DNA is TGTGCCAGCAGTGACCCGTACAGGGTCCGGAACACTGAAGCTTTCTTT.

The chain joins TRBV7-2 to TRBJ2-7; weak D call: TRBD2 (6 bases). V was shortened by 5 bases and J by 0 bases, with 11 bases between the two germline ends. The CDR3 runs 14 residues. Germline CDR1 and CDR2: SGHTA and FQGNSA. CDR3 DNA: TGTGCCAGCAGCGGGGACTTTAGCTCCTACGAGCAGTACTTC. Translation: CASSGDFSSYEQYF.

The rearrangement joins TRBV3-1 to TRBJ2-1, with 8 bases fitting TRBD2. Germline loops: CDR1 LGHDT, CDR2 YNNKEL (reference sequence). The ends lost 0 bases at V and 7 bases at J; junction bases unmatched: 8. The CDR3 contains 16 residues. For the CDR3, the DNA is TGTGCCAGCAGCCAAGACATCGAGCGGGAGTATAATGAGCAGTTCTTC. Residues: CASSQDIEREYNEQFF.

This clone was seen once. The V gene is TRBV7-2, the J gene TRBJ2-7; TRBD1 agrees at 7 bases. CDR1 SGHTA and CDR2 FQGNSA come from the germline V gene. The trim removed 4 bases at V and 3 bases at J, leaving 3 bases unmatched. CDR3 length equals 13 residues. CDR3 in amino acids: CASSSDRNYEQYF. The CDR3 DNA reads TGTGCCAGCAGCTCGGACAGGAACTACGAGCAGTACTTC.

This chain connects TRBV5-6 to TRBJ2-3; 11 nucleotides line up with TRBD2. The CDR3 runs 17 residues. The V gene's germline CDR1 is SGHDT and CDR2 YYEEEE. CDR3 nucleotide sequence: TGTTCCATCAGCTCAGTAGCGGGGGGGCCTAGCACAGATACGCAGTATTTT. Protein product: CSISSVAGGPSTDTQYF.

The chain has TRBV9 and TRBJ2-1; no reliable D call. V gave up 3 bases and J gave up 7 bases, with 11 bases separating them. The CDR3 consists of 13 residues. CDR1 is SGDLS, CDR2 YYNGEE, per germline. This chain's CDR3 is CASSGLVVNEQFF. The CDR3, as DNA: TGTGCCAGCAGCGGCCTAGTGGTGAATGAGCAGTTCTTC.

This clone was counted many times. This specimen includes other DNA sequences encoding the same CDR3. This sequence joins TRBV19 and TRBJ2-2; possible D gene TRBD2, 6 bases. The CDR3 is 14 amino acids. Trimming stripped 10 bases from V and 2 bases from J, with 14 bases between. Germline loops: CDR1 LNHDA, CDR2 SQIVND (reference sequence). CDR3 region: CATTPDYNTGELFF. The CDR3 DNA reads TGTGCCACCACCCCGGACTATAACACCGGGGAGCTGTTTTTT.

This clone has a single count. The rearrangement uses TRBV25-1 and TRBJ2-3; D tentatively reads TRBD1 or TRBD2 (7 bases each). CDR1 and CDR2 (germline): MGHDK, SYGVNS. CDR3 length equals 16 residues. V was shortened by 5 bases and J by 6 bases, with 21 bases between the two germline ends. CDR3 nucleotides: TGTGCCAGCAGTAATCGACAGGGAGGGAGGGAGGATACGCAGTATTTT. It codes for CASSNRQGGREDTQYF.

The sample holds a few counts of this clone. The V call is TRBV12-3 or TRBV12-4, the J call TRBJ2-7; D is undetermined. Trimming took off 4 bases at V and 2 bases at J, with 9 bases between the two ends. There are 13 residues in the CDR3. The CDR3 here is CASSWAVTYEQYF. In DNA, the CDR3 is TGTGCCAGCAGTTGGGCGGTGACCTACGAGCAGTACTTC.

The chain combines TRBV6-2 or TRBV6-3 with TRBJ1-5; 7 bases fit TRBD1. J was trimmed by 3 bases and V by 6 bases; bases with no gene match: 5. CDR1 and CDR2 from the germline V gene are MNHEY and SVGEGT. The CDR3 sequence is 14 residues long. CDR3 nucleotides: TGTGCCAGCAGGTGGACAGGCTACAATCAGCCCCAGCATTTT. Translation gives CASRWTGYNQPQHF.

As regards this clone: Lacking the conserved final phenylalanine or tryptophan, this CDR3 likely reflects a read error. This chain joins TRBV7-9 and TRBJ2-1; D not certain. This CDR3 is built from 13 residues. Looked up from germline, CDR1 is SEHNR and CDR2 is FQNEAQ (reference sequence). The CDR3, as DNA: TGTGCCTGCAGCTTAGTTAATCGGGATGAGCAGTTCCTC. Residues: CACSLVNRDEQFL.

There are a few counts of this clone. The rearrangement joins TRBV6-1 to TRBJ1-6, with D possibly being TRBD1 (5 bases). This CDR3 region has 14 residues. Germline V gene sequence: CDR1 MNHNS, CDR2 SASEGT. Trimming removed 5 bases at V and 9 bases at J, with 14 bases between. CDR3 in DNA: TGTGCCAGCAGTCCGACAGCGGGTAGTTCACCCCTCCACTTT. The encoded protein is CASSPTAGSSPLHF.

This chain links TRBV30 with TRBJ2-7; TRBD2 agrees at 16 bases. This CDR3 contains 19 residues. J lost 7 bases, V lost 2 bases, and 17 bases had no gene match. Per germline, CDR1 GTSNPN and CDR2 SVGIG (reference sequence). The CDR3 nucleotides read TGTGCCTGGAGTTGGACGGGACTAGCGGGAGGGCCCGCGAGGATAGAGCAGTACTTC. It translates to CAWSWTGLAGGPARIEQYF.

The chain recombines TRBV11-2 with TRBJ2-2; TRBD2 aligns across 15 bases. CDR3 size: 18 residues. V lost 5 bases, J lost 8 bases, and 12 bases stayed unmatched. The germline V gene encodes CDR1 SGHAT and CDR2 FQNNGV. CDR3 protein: CASSPGLAGGLERGELFF. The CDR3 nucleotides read TGTGCCAGCAGCCCGGGACTAGCGGGAGGCCTCGAGAGGGGGGAGCTGTTTTTT.

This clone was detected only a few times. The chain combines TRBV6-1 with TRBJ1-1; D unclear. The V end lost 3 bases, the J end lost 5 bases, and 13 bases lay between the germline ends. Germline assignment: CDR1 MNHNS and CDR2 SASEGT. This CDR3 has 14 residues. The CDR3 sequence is CASSEVFRGTEAFF. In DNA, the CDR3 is TGTGCCAGCAGTGAGGTTTTCCGAGGGACTGAAGCTTTCTTT.